The rows below give T cell receptor beta chains drawn from one sample of a study of blood T cells in healthy people across ages. Via MiXCR, TCRdb re-called the 5' RACE reads, giving one row per CDR3 protein. The sample records more than 900,000 distinct CDR3 sequences, almost 30% being singletons. This sample was also put to use in a study of T cells of mothers and their children.

Sequencing was done on a sample of blood. These receptor sequences come from a woman aged 40 to 50 in good health. Both conserved end residues are part of each CDR3. A D gene is named only where the DNA matches it firmly. A row's size may be missing; if present it is once, few, many or a size class.

D gene,J gene,clone size,V gene,CDR3 DNA,CDR3 protein
TRBD1,TRBJ2-2,few,TRBV20-1,TGCAGTGCTAGCCCCGGGACAGGGGCCGGGGAGCTGTTTTTT,CSASPGTGAGELFF
-,TRBJ1-3,-,TRBV30,TGTGCCTGGAAGGTGGCAGGGACTGGAAACACCATATATTTT,CAWKVAGTGNTIYF
-,TRBJ2-7,-,TRBV9,TGTGCCAACAGCGCAAACTCCTACAATGAGCAGTACTTC,CANSANSYNEQYF
-,TRBJ1-2,-,TRBV12-3/TRBV12-4,TGTGCCAGCAGTTTAGTGACCAGTTCCTATGGCTACACCTTC,CASSLVTSSYGYTF
-,TRBJ2-1,-,TRBV7-2,TGTGCCAGCAGCTTAGCGCAGGCGTTTTACAATGAGCAGTTCTTC,CASSLAQAFYNEQFF
-,TRBJ2-3,few,TRBV11-2,TGTGCCAGCAGCTTAGTCAGGGGAAATACGCAGTATTTT,CASSLVRGNTQYF
TRBD1,TRBJ2-7,many,TRBV27,TGTGCCAGCAGTCCTGGGACAGGCGTAGGCGAGCAGTACTTC,CASSPGTGVGEQYF
-,TRBJ2-5,-,TRBV7-3,TGTGCCAGCAACATAACGGGGGAGACCCAGTACTTC,CASNITGETQYF
-,TRBJ2-5,many,TRBV7-2,TGTGCCAGCAGCTTAAGGAGGGATGAAGAGACCCAGTACTTC,CASSLRRDEETQYF
-,TRBJ1-5,-,TRBV28,TGTGCCAGCAGTGGTTGGGCAGGACATCAGCCCCAGCATTTT,CASSGWAGHQPQHF
TRBD1,TRBJ2-7,few,TRBV5-1,TGCGCCAGCAACGTCGCCGGGACAGGGATGCGCGAGCAGTACTTC,CASNVAGTGMREQYF
-,TRBJ2-1,-,TRBV29-1,TGCAGCGTCGCCAAGGGGATCGGCGAGCAGTTCTTC,CSVAKGIGEQFF
-,TRBJ2-5,-,TRBV14,TGTGCCAGCAGCCAAGGCGTTCGATCAGGGGAAGAGACCCAGTACTTC,CASSQGVRSGEETQYF
-,TRBJ2-4,many,TRBV4-3,TGCGCCAGCAGCCAAGGGGGGTACGACAAAAACATTCAGTACTTC,CASSQGGYDKNIQYF
-,TRBJ2-7,many,TRBV5-1,TGCGCCAGCAGCTCACTACAGGGTTTGTACGAGCAGTACTTC,CASSSLQGLYEQYF
-,TRBJ2-1,-,TRBV6-5,TGTGCCAGCAGTACGTTCTCCGGGATTTACAATGAGCAGTTCTTC,CASSTFSGIYNEQFF
-,TRBJ2-7,many,TRBV20-1,TGCAGTGCTAGAGATGTAACAGGGATTTACGAGCAGTACTTC,CSARDVTGIYEQYF
-,TRBJ2-4,few,TRBV7-9,TGTGCCAGCAGCCCGGCGGCAGGTTACAAGCAGTACTTC,CASSPAAGYKQYF
TRBD2,TRBJ2-5,many,TRBV20-1,TGCAGTGCTGGCGAAGAGGGATGGGGCGGGGGGTCCCCAGGTGAGCAGTACTTC,CSAGEEGWGGGSPGEQYF
TRBD1,TRBJ1-4,-,TRBV28,TGTGCCAGCAGTATTACAGGGGGCCGCACTAATGAAAAACTGTTTTTT,CASSITGGRTNEKLFF
TRBD1,TRBJ1-1,-,TRBV20-1,TGCAGTGCGAATCCGGGACAGCTAAACACTGAAGCTTTCTTT,CSANPGQLNTEAFF
-,TRBJ2-7,many,TRBV5-1,TGCGCCAGCAGCTTGGGGGTAGGGAGCTCCTACGAGCAGTACTTC,CASSLGVGSSYEQYF
-,TRBJ2-1,many,TRBV5-5,TGTGCCAGCAGCTTGCAGAGGACTTCCGCATACAATGAGCAGTTCTTC,CASSLQRTSAYNEQFF
-,TRBJ1-6,few,TRBV27,TGTGCCAGCAGTTTCGGTCCGGGATCACCCCTCCACTTT,CASSFGPGSPLHF
-,TRBJ1-2,many,TRBV10-3,TGTGCCATCACGCCGGTGGGCGGCCACTATGGCTACACCTTC,CAITPVGGHYGYTF
-,TRBJ1-6,-,TRBV12-3/TRBV12-4,TGTGCCAGCAGTTTACAGGCGAGATCACCCCTCCACTTT,CASSLQARSPLHF
-,TRBJ1-5,-,TRBV7-2,TGTGCCAGCAGCCAGGGCACCTATAGCAATCAGCCCCAGCATTTT,CASSQGTYSNQPQHF
TRBD2,TRBJ2-7,-,TRBV6-6,TGTGCCAGCACCTCGGGACTAGGGGTACAGCAGTACTTC,CASTSGLGVQQYF
-,TRBJ2-2,-,TRBV7-6,TGTGCCAGCAACCCGAGTGCCAGCAACACCGGGGAGCTGTTTTTT,CASNPSASNTGELFF
TRBD1,TRBJ1-5,many,TRBV24-1,TGTGCCACCAGTGATTCACAGGGGAGTCAGCCCCAGCATTTT,CATSDSQGSQPQHF
-,TRBJ1-5,-,TRBV6-5,TGTGCCAGCCGCGGGTCGGGGGGACAGCCCCAGCATTTT,CASRGSGGQPQHF
-,TRBJ2-1,-,TRBV20-1,TGCAGTGCTGGTAGGGAGGGGGACAATGAGCGGTTCTTC,CSAGREGDNERFF
-,TRBJ2-7,few,TRBV19,TGTGCCAGTAGTTTTACCAGCACCTACGAGCAGTACTTC,CASSFTSTYEQYF
-,TRBJ2-1,-,TRBV7-2,TGTGCCAGCAGCTCGCAAGGCGGGGGCTCCTCCAGCGAGCAGTTCTTC,CASSSQGGGSSSEQFF
-,TRBJ2-1,-,TRBV4-2,TGTGCCAGCAGCCAAGTTCTTGGGGGGTTGTCCTACAATGAGCAGTTCTTC,CASSQVLGGLSYNEQFF
TRBD1,TRBJ1-1,few,TRBV28,TGTGCCAGCAGTCCCCCAGGGGGCTGGAACACTGAAGCTTTCTTT,CASSPPGGWNTEAFF
TRBD2,TRBJ2-1,many,TRBV6-4,TGTGCCAGCAGTGACTCGATGGCCGGGGGGAATGAGCAGTTCTTC,CASSDSMAGGNEQFF
-,TRBJ2-7,many,TRBV20-1,TGCAGTGCCCAGGGATCACTCTACGAGCAGTACTTC,CSAQGSLYEQYF
TRBD2,TRBJ2-1,many,TRBV28,TGTGCCAGCACCAGACGACTAGCGGGGACCAATGAGCAGTTCTTC,CASTRRLAGTNEQFF
-,TRBJ1-4,few,TRBV28,TGTGCCAGCAGTCGCATCACTGCAACTAATGAAAAACTGTTTTTT,CASSRITATNEKLFF
-,TRBJ2-1,many,TRBV2,TGTGCCAGCAGTGAACCCAGAAGAGAGCAGTTCTTC,CASSEPRREQFF
-,TRBJ2-7,many,TRBV29-1,TGCAGCGTTGTTGGGGGGACTTACGAGCAGTACTTC,CSVVGGTYEQYF
TRBD1,TRBJ2-2,many,TRBV5-1,TGTGCCAGCAGCGCTGGACAGGGGAACACCGGGGAGCTGTTTTTT,CASSAGQGNTGELFF
-,TRBJ1-2,-,TRBV29-1,TGCAGCGTTGCCCACCCGGCGGGGACTGTGTATGGCTACACCTTC,CSVAHPAGTVYGYTF
-,TRBJ1-1,few,TRBV20-1,TGCAGTGCTAACGACAGATCGGGGAAGGCTGAAGCTTTCTTT,CSANDRSGKAEAFF
-,TRBJ1-1,-,TRBV7-2,TGTGCCAGCAGCCGGAGGGTTACTGAAGCTTTCTTT,CASSRRVTEAFF
TRBD1,TRBJ1-5,-,TRBV19,TGTGCCAGTAGTATCGAGACAGGGAATCAGCCCCAGCATTTT,CASSIETGNQPQHF
-,TRBJ2-3,few,TRBV5-4,TGTGCCAGCAAGGCGGGCGGCGCAGATACGCAGTATTTT,CASKAGGADTQYF
-,TRBJ2-7,many,TRBV5-1,TGCGCCAGCAGCTTGCAGGAAACCTACGAGCAGTACTTC,CASSLQETYEQYF
TRBD2,TRBJ2-1,many,TRBV6-5,TGTGCCAGCAGACTCGGACCGGGACTAGCGGTTCGTAATGAGCAGTTCTTC,CASRLGPGLAVRNEQFF
-,TRBJ1-2,many,TRBV5-4,TGTGCCAGCAGCTTGGTGGGGGCCAACTATGGCTACACCTTC,CASSLVGANYGYTF
-,TRBJ2-5,-,TRBV7-2,TGTGCCAGCAGCTTAGGTGTAACGGGGGGCAATGAGCGGTACTTC,CASSLGVTGGNERYF
-,TRBJ2-7,-,TRBV5-1,TGCGCCAGCAGCCTTGCCGCAGGGGTGTCCTACGAGCAGTACTTC,CASSLAAGVSYEQYF